There are a few counts of the clone carrying this TCR beta chain. Its antigen is undetermined. Stated treatment: roughly 20 received Ad26.COV2.S at low or high dose, single or two shots; 5 received placebo; per-sample allocation not given. Samples were taken on day 63 after the first vaccine or placebo injection. With 6 bases clipped from V and 2 bases from J, the junction kept 1 base outside the gene matches. The CDR3 sequence is 14 residues long. The germline CDR1 and CDR2 sequences are MDHEN and SYDVKM. This sample stems from a study of Ad26.COV2.S vaccination and SARS-CoV-2 variants. In the study overall: As a participant in COV1001, the donor was in the Ad26.COV2.S trial arm. Doses of Ad26.COV2.S were injected into muscle once or twice, 56 days apart.

This table comes from immunoSEQ multiplex PCR, and its TCRdb copy is limited to in-frame clones, with some not included. The sample records about 480,000 clones, roughly nine tenths being singletons. Findings and caveats of the study: Across vaccine and placebo recipients, the breadth of non-spike TCRs was similar. Breadth, reportedly substantial, characterized the spike-specific CD8+ and CD4+ T cell responses after vaccination.

This receptor was identified in a person aged 18-60 years who received the Ad26.COV2.S COVID-19 vaccine or a placebo. The material sequenced was peripheral blood, taken in a trial of Ad26.COV2.S vaccine versus placebo. The genes are TRBV28 and TRBJ1-5; TRBD1 aligns across 10 bases. The CDR3 loop reads CASRTGGGNQPQHF. CDR3 coding DNA: TGTGCCAGCAGGACAGGGGGCGGCAATCAGCCCCAGCATTTT.